This T cell receptor (beta chain) is drawn from a study of T-cell memory formation after mild COVID-19. Points from the study as a whole: Clones that got smaller from day 15 to 85 had even CD4/CD8, while clones growing later tipped toward CD4+. The main location of contracting CD4+ clones was CM and EM, and that of contracting CD8+ clones was EMRA.

This clonotype was seen a handful of times. The antigen is undetermined. One entry per CDR3 protein, called by TCRdb with MiXCR from the 5' RACE reads. The sample carries hundreds of thousands of distinct CDR3 sequences, less than 25% recorded once. This clonotype was sampled from an adult woman who had mild COVID-19 (a few samples of this study predate the infection). Cell type and time point are not known. Sequenced input: PBMCs or a T cell subset sorted from them (not recorded which).

Here the CDR3 reads CASAHEGTGELFF. CDR3 sequence (DNA): TGTGCCAGTGCGCATGAGGGGACCGGGGAGCTGTTTTTT. The V gene is TRBV7-3, the J gene TRBJ2-2; D may correspond to TRBD1 or TRBD2 (5 bases each). The germline gives CDR1 SGHTA, CDR2 FQGTGA. This CDR3 has 13 residues. Deletions cut 9 bases from V and 5 bases from J, with 13 bases between.